One and the same sample provided the 31 T cell receptor beta chains below, sequenced in a study of OX40 agonist ivuxolimab in advanced cancers. The library was produced with the immunoSEQ multiplex PCR assay. TCRdb took this table from immuneACCESS and kept in-frame rearrangements with V and J called. Such tables lack part of the clones; where checked against another copy, unresolved V genes explain under half of the gap, and the rest is unexplained. This sample holds some 78,000 clones; approximately 90% were observed only once. Around 0.45% of the sample lies in the top ten. Material: CD4+ or CD8+ T cells sorted from blood, obtained in a trial of the OX40 agonist ivuxolimab. The origin of the receptors is an adult with an advanced solid tumor such as melanoma, head and neck, liver or kidney cancer.

The genes are TRBV6-5 and TRBJ2-7; D gene ambiguous. CDR1 MNHEY and CDR2 SVGAGI come from the germline V gene. The CDR3 loop spans 14 amino acids. V lost 6 bases and J 6 bases, leaving 18 bases between the germline ends. The CDR3 loop reads CASRPTGRLGEQYF. CDR3 DNA sequence: TGTGCCAGCAGGCCGACCGGTCGGTTAGGCGAGCAGTACTTC.

The V gene is TRBV7-2, the J gene TRBJ2-7, with unresolved D. V was clipped by 0 bases and J by 0 bases, with 6 bases between them. Germline CDR1 reads SGHTA; CDR2 reads FQGNSA. This CDR3 is 14 amino acids long. CDR3 residues: CASSLAGNSYEQYF. The CDR3, as DNA: TGTGCCAGCAGCTTAGCGGGTAACTCCTACGAGCAGTACTTC.

This clone occurred a few times. The chain couples TRBV27 to TRBJ1-1; D is possibly TRBD1 (6 bases). Trimming shortened V by 7 bases and J by 12 bases, and 21 bases separated the two germline ends. Germline V gene lookup returns CDR1 MNHEY and CDR2 SMNVEV (reference sequence). This CDR3 contains 13 residues. The CDR3 region is CASNLGTDSRSFF. The CDR3 DNA reads TGTGCCAGCAATTTGGGGACGGACAGCCGATCTTTCTTT.

This sequence joins TRBV27 and TRBJ1-4, with TRBD1 identical over 8 bases. CDR1 and CDR2 (germline): MNHEY, SMNVEV (reference sequence). The length of the CDR3 is 14 residues. Unmatched junction bases numbered 5, after V lost 7 bases and J lost 4 bases. The CDR3 protein is CASNPGGLNEKLFF. CDR3 DNA sequence: TGTGCCAGCAACCCAGGGGGCCTTAATGAAAAACTGTTTTTT.

This chain's CDR3 is CASSEGDETGQPQHF. CDR3 DNA: TGTGCCAGCAGTGAAGGGGATGAAACCGGTCAGCCCCAGCATTTT. The chain recombines TRBV6-1 with TRBJ1-5; D not certain. The CDR3 covers 15 residues. V was shortened by 1 base and J by 6 bases, with 13 bases between the two germline ends. Per the germline V gene, CDR1 is MNHNS and CDR2 is SASEGT.

This clone was recorded only once. The chain recombines TRBV4-3 with TRBJ1-1; D unresolved. The ends were cut back, 5 bases at V and 0 bases at J, with 7 bases in the middle. CDR1 is LGHNA, CDR2 YSLEER, per germline. The CDR3 loop spans 13 amino acids. CDR3 DNA: TGCGCCAGCAGCGCGAACATGAACACTGAAGCTTTCTTT. Its translation is CASSANMNTEAFF.

J is TRBJ2-3 and V is TRBV29-1, with 7 bases lining up with TRBD2. Germline V gives CDR1 SQVTM, CDR2 ANQGSEA. V shed 4 bases and J 0 bases; nucleotides not matched to a gene: 10. The CDR3 sequence is 16 residues long. CDR3 loop: CSVGGPSSGSTDTQYF. As DNA, the CDR3 is TGCAGCGTTGGGGGCCCATCTAGCGGTAGCACAGATACGCAGTATTTT.

V and J are TRBV10-3 and TRBJ2-7, with D perhaps matching TRBD1 (7 bases). Germline loops: CDR1 ENHRY, CDR2 SYGVKD. The CDR3 runs 15 residues. Trimming took off 10 bases at V and 7 bases at J, with 26 bases between the two ends. The CDR3 sequence is CATSTRGQGVMEQYF. The CDR3 DNA is TGTGCCACGTCGACACGGGGGCAGGGGGTGATGGAGCAGTACTTC.

The V call is TRBV9, the J call TRBJ1-2; no clear D. Germline CDR1 reads SGDLS; CDR2 reads YYNGEE. V lost 6 bases and J lost 5, with 17 bases in between. CDR3 size: 14 residues. CDR3 bases: TGTGCCAGCACCTTGAGCACGACCACTTATGGCTACACCTTC. Amino acid sequence: CASTLSTTTYGYTF.

CDR3 amino acids: CASSVGASGGTDTQYF. CDR3 in DNA: TGTGCCAGCAGCGTAGGCGCTAGCGGGGGGACAGATACGCAGTATTTT. The chain employs TRBV9 and TRBJ2-3, with TRBD2 matching over 11 bases. Trimming cost V 0 bases and J 3 bases; bases outside gene matches: 3. Looked up from germline, CDR1 is SGDLS and CDR2 is YYNGEE. This CDR3 region has 16 residues.

The chain recombines TRBV28 with TRBJ1-1; the D is unclear. The CDR3 totals 14 residues. With 2 bases removed from V and 1 base from J, the gap between germline ends came to 8 bases. Germline V gene sequence: CDR1 MDHEN, CDR2 SYDVKM. CDR3 sequence reads: CASSLVQTNTEAFF. In nucleotides, the CDR3 is TGTGCCAGCAGTTTAGTACAGACGAACACTGAAGCTTTCTTT.

This clone was recorded once. V is TRBV5-1 and J is TRBJ1-5; 9 bases line up with TRBD1. With V trimmed by 3 bases and J by 5 bases, 3 bases remained unmatched. The CDR3 contains 14 residues. Germline CDR1 and CDR2: SGHRS and YFSETQ. The CDR3 region is CASSSGQGDQPQHF. The CDR3 region has the DNA TGCGCCAGCAGCTCGGGACAGGGAGATCAGCCCCAGCATTTT. The full variable domain, with the rest looked up from reference TRBV5-1 and TRBJ1-5, is KAGVTQTPRYLIKTRGQQVTLSCSPISGHRSVSWYQQTPGQGLQFLFEYFSETQRNKGNFPGRFSGRQFSNSRSEMNVSTLELGDSALYLCASSSGQGDQPQHFGDGTRLSIL.

This rearrangement joins TRBV4-3 to TRBJ2-7, with D possibly TRBD1 on 5 matching bases. Per germline, CDR1 LGHNA and CDR2 YSLEER. There are 13 residues in the CDR3. Trimming stripped 4 bases from V and 2 bases from J, with 9 bases between. The CDR3 is CASSRTLAYEQYF. The CDR3 DNA sequence: TGCGCCAGCAGCCGGACATTGGCCTACGAGCAGTACTTC.

J is TRBJ2-7 and V is TRBV18, with 8 bases lining up with TRBD1. The CDR3 extends over 15 amino acids. With 3 bases clipped from V and 4 bases from J, the junction kept 8 bases outside the gene matches. CDR1 and CDR2 from the germline V gene are KGHSH and LQKENI. The CDR3: CASSPPGQALYEQYF. The CDR3 DNA reads as TGTGCCAGCTCACCCCCGGGACAGGCCCTGTACGAGCAGTACTTC.

The chain couples TRBV5-1 to TRBJ2-1; 7 nucleotides match TRBD2. The V gene's germline CDR1 is SGHRS and CDR2 YFSETQ. J was trimmed by 3 bases and V by 1 base; bases with no gene match: 10. The CDR3 covers 17 residues. The CDR3 region has the DNA TGCGCCAGCAGCTTGAATCCCAGTGGGGGGGACTACAATGAGCAGTTCTTC. Protein: CASSLNPSGGDYNEQFF. The complete variable domain, with remaining parts taken from reference TRBV5-1 and TRBJ2-1, reads KAGVTQTPRYLIKTRGQQVTLSCSPISGHRSVSWYQQTPGQGLQFLFEYFSETQRNKGNFPGRFSGRQFSNSRSEMNVSTLELGDSALYLCASSLNPSGGDYNEQFFGPGTRLTVL.

The CDR3 here is CASSVEPGGGYGYTF. CDR3 nucleotide sequence: TGTGCCAGCAGCGTAGAGCCAGGGGGAGGCTATGGCTACACCTTC. The genes are TRBV9 and TRBJ1-2; 7 nucleotides match TRBD1. The CDR3 is 15 residues long. Per the germline V gene, CDR1 is SGDLS and CDR2 is YYNGEE. The V segment lost 0 bases and the J segment 4 bases; nucleotides outside the gene matches: 6. The full variable domain, its missing parts supplied by reference TRBV9 and TRBJ1-2, is DSGVTQTPKHLITATGQRVTLRCSPRSGDLSVYWYQQSLDQGLQFLIQYYNGEERAKGNILERFSAQQFPDLHSELNLSSLELGDSALYFCASSVEPGGGYGYTFGSGTRLTVV.

This clone has at least ten counts. The rearrangement joins TRBV18 to TRBJ1-2; 10 nucleotides align to TRBD1. The CDR3 totals 14 residues. V shed 4 bases and J 8 bases; nucleotides not matched to a gene: 7. Germline CDR1 is KGHSH and CDR2 is LQKENI. In DNA form, the CDR3 reads TGTGCCAGCTCACAACCCGGACAGGGGGACGGCTACACCTTC. Its translation is CASSQPGQGDGYTF. Filled out from reference TRBV18 and TRBJ1-2, the complete variable domain reads NAGVMQNPRHLVRRRGQEARLRCSPMKGHSHVYWYRQLPEEGLKFMVYLQKENIIDESGMPKERFSAEFPKEGPSILRIQQVVRGDSAAYFCASSQPGQGDGYTFGSGTRLTVV.

The gene calls are TRBV4-1 and TRBJ2-5; D is unclear. The CDR3 contains 14 residues. Germline V gene sequence: CDR1 MGHRA, CDR2 YSYEKL. V was trimmed by 2 bases and J by 3 bases, leaving 10 bases between them. As DNA, the CDR3 is TGCGCCAGCAGCCAACCCCGGGCGGAAGAGACCCAGTACTTC. Its translation is CASSQPRAEETQYF.

V is TRBV7-3 and J is TRBJ1-1; no firm D call. The V end lost 2 bases, the J end lost 1 base, and 5 bases lay between the germline ends. This CDR3 is 13 amino acids long. Germline loops: CDR1 SGHTA, CDR2 FQGTGA. CDR3 protein: CASSLQPNTEAFF. The CDR3 DNA is TGTGCCAGCAGCTTACAGCCGAACACTGAAGCTTTCTTT.

V gene TRBV6-1 combines with J gene TRBJ1-2; D not resolved. The germline CDR1 and CDR2 sequences are MNHNS and SASEGT. Trimming took off 3 bases at V and 8 bases at J, with 19 bases between the two ends. The CDR3 length is 15 residues. CDR3: CASSEQAPVDGGYTF. The CDR3 nucleotides read TGTGCCAGCAGTGAGCAGGCCCCAGTTGATGGGGGCTACACCTTC.

As to this clone: The same CDR3 is also encoded by other DNA sequences in this sample. The V call is TRBV7-2, the J call TRBJ1-1; the D gene is possibly TRBD1 (5 bases). Per germline, CDR1 SGHTA and CDR2 FQGNSA. Trimming pared 5 bases from V and 1 base from J, leaving 8 bases between. The CDR3 is 13 amino acids. The DNA of the CDR3 is TGTGCCAGCAGCCGGGACGGGAACACTGAAGCTTTCTTT. This gives the protein CASSRDGNTEAFF.

The V and J genes are TRBV7-3 and TRBJ2-1, with D uncertain. Trimming cost V 4 bases and J 5 bases, with 15 bases left between them. The CDR3 covers 15 residues. Germline CDR1 is SGHTA and CDR2 is FQGTGA. The CDR3, as DNA: TGTGCCAGCAGCTCCGGCAGGCAGGTAAACAATGAGCAGTTCTTC. Its protein product is CASSSGRQVNNEQFF.

The chain employs TRBV10-3 and TRBJ2-3; 8 bases line up with TRBD2. Germline lookup yields CDR1 ENHRY and CDR2 SYGVKD. The J segment lost 0 bases and the V segment lost 10 bases, leaving 6 bases of the junction unmatched. This CDR3 region has 14 residues. The CDR3 DNA reads TGTGCCACGGTACTAGCGGCGAGCACAGATACGCAGTATTTT. Amino acid sequence: CATVLAASTDTQYF.

This chain links TRBV5-4 with TRBJ1-2; D is perhaps TRBD1 (6 bases). Germline V CDR1 and CDR2: SGHNT, YYREEE (reference sequence). The ends were cut back, 4 bases at V and 4 bases at J, with 17 bases in the middle. The CDR3 loop spans 15 amino acids. For the CDR3, the DNA is TGTGCCAGCAGCCATGACGGGGGGGGCGGCTATGGCTACACCTTC. This gives the protein CASSHDGGGGYGYTF.

The V and J genes are TRBV27 and TRBJ2-7, with 9 bases identical to TRBD1. Germline trimming cut 7 bases from V and 6 bases from J; bases unmatched to any gene: 10. This CDR3 is 14 amino acids long. Germline V gives CDR1 MNHEY, CDR2 SMNVEV (reference sequence). The CDR3 region has the DNA TGTGCCAGCAACTCGGACAGGGGACTCGGCGAGCAGTACTTC. Translated: CASNSDRGLGEQYF.

The chain employs TRBV7-2 and TRBJ2-7, with 8 bases identical to TRBD1. The CDR3 runs to 15 residues. The V gene end was trimmed by 5 bases and the J gene end by 0 bases; junction bases not matched to a gene: 6. CDR1 is SGHTA, CDR2 FQGNSA, per germline. CDR3 protein: CASSPDRAFSYEQYF. The CDR3 nucleotides are TGTGCCAGCAGCCCGGACAGGGCCTTCTCCTACGAGCAGTACTTC.

This clone was observed once. The chain uses TRBV5-1 and TRBJ1-2, with D possibly matching TRBD1 (5 bases). The length of the CDR3 is 14 residues. The V end was cut by 3 bases, the J end by 2 bases, with 11 bases between. Looked up from germline, CDR1 is SGHRS and CDR2 is YFSETQ. The CDR3 nucleotides read TGCGCCAGCAGCTCCAACAGGCCGAACTATGGCTACACCTTC. Amino acid sequence: CASSSNRPNYGYTF.

A note on this clone: The same CDR3 is also encoded by other DNA sequences in this sample. This chain connects TRBV11-2 to TRBJ1-2; 8 bases align to TRBD1. From germline, CDR1 is SGHAT and CDR2 FQNNGV. The CDR3 is 13 amino acids. V shed 4 bases and J 4 bases; nucleotides not matched to a gene: 2. The CDR3 loop reads CASSSGQGYGYTF. The CDR3 DNA sequence: TGTGCCAGCAGCTCTGGACAGGGCTATGGCTACACCTTC.

Here the CDR3 reads CASSLVGLGQPQHF. DNA of the CDR3: TGTGCCAGCAGCTTAGTCGGGCTCGGCCAGCCCCAGCATTTT. The chain recombines TRBV7-2 with TRBJ1-5; no clear D. The CDR3 totals 14 residues. Germline V gene data show CDR1 as SGHTA and CDR2 as FQGNSA. The V end was cut by 1 base, the J end by 7 bases, with 11 bases between.

The chain has TRBV15 and TRBJ2-5; D uncertain. The V gene's germline CDR1 is LNHNV and CDR2 YYDKDF (reference sequence). This CDR3 spans 14 amino acids. V was trimmed by 1 base and J by 1 base, leaving 7 bases between them. CDR3 bases: TGTGCCACCAGCAGAGCCGGCAGCCAAGAGACCCAGTACTTC. This encodes CATSRAGSQETQYF.

The chain links TRBV5-4 to TRBJ2-2; 9 nucleotides line up with TRBD1. This CDR3 region has 16 residues. Germline V CDR1 and CDR2: SGHNT, YYREEE (reference sequence). The V and J ends lost 0 bases and 6 bases, in that order; junction bases with no gene match: 6. The CDR3 DNA reads TGTGCCAGCAGCTTGGGGGCGGACAGGGGAGCCGGGGAGCTGTTTTTT. Translated, it gives CASSLGADRGAGELFF. The full variable domain, with the rest looked up from reference TRBV5-4 and TRBJ2-2, is ETGVTQSPTHLIKTRGQQVTLRCSSQSGHNTVSWYQQALGQGPQFIFQYYREEENGRGNFPPRFSGLQFPNYSSELNVNALELDDSALYLCASSLGADRGAGELFFGEGSRLTVL.